The clone carrying this TCR beta chain was seen a single time. Original data processing: Nucleated cell number was recorded as an estimate derived from reference gene primer amplification. Clones were read by immunoSEQ multiplex PCR, and TCRdb kept only the in-frame ones, dropping some. That table gives V, J and clone size, and the DNA gave D and trimming. The data contain roughly 160,000 clones, about 88% of them seen just once; the ten biggest clones take up approximately 1%. The sample originates from a study of blood T cell repertoires in COVID-19. On the study more broadly: Donors in the United States, Italy and Spain gave samples during acute or convalescent COVID-19. The cDNA or gDNA used as material had been derived from T cells, B-cell-depleted T cells, or PBMCs.

CDR3 size: 14 residues. Deletions cut 2 bases from V and 4 bases from J, with 9 bases between. From germline, CDR1 is ENHRY and CDR2 SYGVKD. The gene calls are TRBV10-3 and TRBJ1-3; D unresolved. Sequencing was performed on peripheral blood. This sequence originates from a man aged 35 to 55 with acute or convalescent COVID-19. CDR3 sequence reads: CAISETGWGNTIYF. CDR3 nucleotide sequence: TGTGCCATCAGTGAGACGGGTTGGGGAAACACCATATATTTT.